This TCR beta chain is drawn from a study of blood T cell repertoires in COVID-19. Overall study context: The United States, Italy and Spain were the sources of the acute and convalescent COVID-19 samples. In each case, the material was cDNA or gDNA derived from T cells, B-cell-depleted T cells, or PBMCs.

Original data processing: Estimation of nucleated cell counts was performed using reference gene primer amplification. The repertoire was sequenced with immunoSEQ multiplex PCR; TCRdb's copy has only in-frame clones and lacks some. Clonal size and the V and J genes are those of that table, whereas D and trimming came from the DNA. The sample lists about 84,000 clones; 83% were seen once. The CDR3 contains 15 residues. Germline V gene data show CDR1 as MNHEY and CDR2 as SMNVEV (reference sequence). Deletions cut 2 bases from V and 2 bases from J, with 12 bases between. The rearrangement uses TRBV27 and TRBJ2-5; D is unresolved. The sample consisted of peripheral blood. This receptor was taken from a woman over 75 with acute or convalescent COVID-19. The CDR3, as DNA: TGTGCCAGCAGTTTAGTGGCAGGTGGACAAGAGACCCAGTACTTC. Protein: CASSLVAGGQETQYF.